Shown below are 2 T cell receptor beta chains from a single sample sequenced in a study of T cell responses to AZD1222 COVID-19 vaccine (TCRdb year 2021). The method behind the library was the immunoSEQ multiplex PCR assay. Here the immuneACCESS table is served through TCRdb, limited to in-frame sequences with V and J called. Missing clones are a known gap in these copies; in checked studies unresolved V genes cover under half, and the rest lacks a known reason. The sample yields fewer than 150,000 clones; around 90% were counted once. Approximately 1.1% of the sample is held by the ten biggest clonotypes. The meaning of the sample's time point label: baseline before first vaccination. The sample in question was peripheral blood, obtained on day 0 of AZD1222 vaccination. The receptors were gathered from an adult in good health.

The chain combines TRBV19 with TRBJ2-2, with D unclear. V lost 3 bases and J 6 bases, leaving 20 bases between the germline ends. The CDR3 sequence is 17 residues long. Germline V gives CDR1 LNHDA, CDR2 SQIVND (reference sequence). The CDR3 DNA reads TGTGCCAGTAGTATTAGTGTTGTGGGGTCGTCTCCCGGGGAGCTGTTTTTT. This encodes CASSISVVGSSPGELFF.

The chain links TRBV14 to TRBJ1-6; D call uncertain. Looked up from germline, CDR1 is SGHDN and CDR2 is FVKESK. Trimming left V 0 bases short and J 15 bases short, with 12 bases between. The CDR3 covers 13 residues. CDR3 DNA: TGTGCCAGCAGCCAAGAAGCGGGGAGGAGCCTCCACTTT. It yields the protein CASSQEAGRSLHF.